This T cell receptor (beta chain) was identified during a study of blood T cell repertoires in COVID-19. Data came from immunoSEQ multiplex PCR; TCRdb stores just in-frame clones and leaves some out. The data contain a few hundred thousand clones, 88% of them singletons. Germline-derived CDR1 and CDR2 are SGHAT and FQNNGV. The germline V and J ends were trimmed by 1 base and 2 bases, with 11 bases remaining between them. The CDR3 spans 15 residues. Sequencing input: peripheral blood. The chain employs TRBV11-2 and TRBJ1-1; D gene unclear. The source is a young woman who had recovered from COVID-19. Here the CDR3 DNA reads TGTGCCAGCAGCTTAGGCCCCACAGCTAACACTGAAGCTTTCTTT. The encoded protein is CASSLGPTANTEAFF.